These 7 T cell receptor beta chains originate from one sample sequenced in a study of T cells in Graves' hyperthyroidism and ophthalmopathy. Amplification yielded TCR beta CDR3 regions, with RNA transcripts as the source. In the first-round RT-PCR of the TCR CDR3, the HTBI primer set was used. A single record per CDR3 protein comes from TCRdb applying MiXCR to the multiplex PCR reads. The table shows fewer than 700,000 distinct CDR3 sequences, with over 15% occurring only once. Source material: blood. The source of these receptors is a woman under 30 with Graves' ophthalmopathy.

V gene TRBV7-3 combines with J gene TRBJ2-5; possibly TRBD1 or TRBD2 for D (5 bases each). CDR3 length: 15 residues. The V end was cut by 4 bases, the J end by 2 bases, with 14 bases between. Germline values: CDR1 SGHTA, CDR2 FQGTGA. CDR3 amino acids: CASSSHGGGQETQYF. CDR3 sequence (DNA): TGTGCCAGCAGCTCTCATGGGGGTGGTCAAGAGACCCAGTACTTC.

The table lists this clonotype with many counts. This rearrangement joins TRBV18 to TRBJ2-5; TRBD2 matches 9 bases. CDR1 is KGHSH and CDR2 is LQKENI in the germline V gene. CDR3 length: 16 amino acids. Trimming removed 2 bases from V and 1 base from J; junction bases left unmatched: 5. CDR3 loop: CASSPAGGMSQETQYF. CDR3 DNA: TGTGCCAGCTCACCAGCGGGAGGGATGTCCCAAGAGACCCAGTACTTC.

This clonotype was seen only a few times. The chain joins TRBV4-1 to TRBJ1-1; D call uncertain. Germline V CDR1 and CDR2: MGHRA, YSYEKL. V was shortened by 0 bases and J by 0 bases, with 11 bases between the two germline ends. CDR3 size: 16 residues. DNA for the CDR3: TGCGCCAGCAGCCAAGATGGTACGAAGTTGAACACTGAAGCTTTCTTT. Amino acids: CASSQDGTKLNTEAFF.

The sample holds many counts of this clonotype. The chain employs TRBV6-1 and TRBJ1-1; 9 positions agree with TRBD1. The V and J ends lost 3 bases and 8 bases, in that order; junction bases with no gene match: 16. The germline V gene encodes CDR1 MNHNS and CDR2 SASEGT. This CDR3 comprises 17 residues. Here the CDR3 DNA reads TGTGCCAGCAGTGAGGCTCCCCGGGGACAGGGCCGATGGGAAGCTTTCTTT. Its protein is CASSEAPRGQGRWEAFF.

Of note for this clonotype: A clone one base away is much larger, so this may be a read error. The J gene is TRBJ1-2, the V gene TRBV2; the D is unclear. This CDR3 spans 13 amino acids. The V and J ends lost 5 bases and 2 bases respectively, with 9 bases between them. Germline V gives CDR1 SNHLY, CDR2 FYNNEI. CDR3 region: CASSFQRNYGYTF. The CDR3 nucleotides read TGTGCCAGCAGTTTTCAGAGGAACTATGGCTACACCTTC.

The J gene is TRBJ1-1, the V gene TRBV27; D uncertain. The CDR3 extends over 14 amino acids. CDR1 MNHEY and CDR2 SMNVEV come from the germline V gene (reference sequence). Trimming left V 4 bases short and J 1 base short, with 10 bases between. For the CDR3, the DNA is TGTGCCAGCAGTTCGGCAAGCGCGAACACTGAAGCTTTCTTT. Translated, it gives CASSSASANTEAFF.

The rearrangement links TRBV27 to TRBJ1-5, with 12 bases lining up with TRBD1. V shed 6 bases, J shed 8 bases, and the junction held 5 bases outside the gene matches. This CDR3 spans 14 amino acids. Germline-derived CDR1 and CDR2 are MNHEY and SMNVEV (reference sequence). Here the CDR3 DNA reads TGTGCCAGCAGGGGGACAGGGGGCCGAGAGCCCCAGCATTTT. This codes for CASRGTGGREPQHF.